This T cell receptor (beta chain) was obtained from a study of cytomegalovirus exposure and HLA in healthy donors. Per germline, CDR1 ENHRY and CDR2 SYGVKD. CDR3 size: 14 residues. The V and J ends lost 3 bases and 8 bases respectively, with 16 bases between them. The PCR employed 60 Vbeta primers together with 13 Jbeta primers. TCRdb keeps only in-frame clones here, not all; method: immunoSEQ multiplex PCR. The sample has approximately 74,000 clones; roughly 75% are singletons. This clone was seen a single time. The sequencing input was PBMCs. This receptor was taken from a middle-aged woman in good health and CMV-seronegative. The chain recombines TRBV10-3 with TRBJ1-2; a possible D gene is TRBD1 (6 bases). CDR3 amino acids: CAISDGQWRGGYTF. The CDR3 DNA reads TGTGCCATCAGTGACGGACAGTGGAGAGGAGGCTACACCTTC.